The 26 T cell receptor beta chains reported below all come from one sample, sequenced in a study of T cells after posttransplantation cyclophosphamide. Sequenced by immunoSEQ multiplex PCR; TCRdb stores in-frame clones only, minus some. Singletons are absent from the sample, which has roughly 35,000 clones. Sample: PBMCs. The origin of the receptors is a woman in her forties or fifties in good health and a related stem cell transplant donor.

This clone appeared many times. This chain uses TRBV6-5 with TRBJ2-7; TRBD1 matches at 7 bases. The ends lost 6 bases at V and 5 bases at J; junction bases unmatched: 10. The CDR3 runs 14 residues. Germline V lookup: CDR1 MNHEY, CDR2 SVGAGI. CDR3 sequence reads: CASRHTRTGHEQYF. In DNA form, the CDR3 reads TGTGCCAGCAGGCATACGAGGACAGGACACGAGCAGTACTTC.

This clone was detected many times. The rearrangement links TRBV7-3 to TRBJ1-1; maybe TRBD1 (5 bases). The germline V gene has CDR1 SGHTA and CDR2 FQGTGA. V lost 2 bases, J lost 1 base, and 8 bases lay in between. This CDR3 has 14 amino acids. For the CDR3, the DNA is TGTGCCAGCAGCTTAGGTCAGGGGAACACTGAAGCTTTCTTT. Its translation: CASSLGQGNTEAFF.

The sample holds many counts of this clone. The CDR3 reads CASSFTGNTEAFF. The CDR3 DNA reads as TGTGCCAGCAGCTTCACAGGGAACACTGAAGCTTTCTTT. The chain is built from TRBV5-5 and TRBJ1-1; D possibly corresponds to TRBD1 (5 bases). Deletions cut 2 bases from V and 1 base from J, with 6 bases between. Germline CDR1 and CDR2: SGHKS and YYEKEE (reference sequence). This CDR3 spans 13 amino acids.

This clone was detected many times. V usage is TRBV2 and J usage is TRBJ1-5; unclear D gene. V was pared by 4 bases and J by 2 bases, with 6 bases between. The CDR3 sequence is 13 residues long. Germline CDR1 and CDR2: SNHLY and FYNNEI. CDR3 region: CASSAIRNQPQHF. CDR3 DNA sequence: TGTGCCAGCAGTGCCATCCGCAATCAGCCCCAGCATTTT.

This clone was seen ten or more times. The J gene is TRBJ1-1, the V gene TRBV10-2; D might be TRBD1 (6 bases). Germline assignment: CDR1 WSHSY and CDR2 SAAADI. The CDR3 totals 12 residues. Trimming stripped 7 bases from V and 5 bases from J, with 11 bases between. The CDR3 region is CASNNRETEAFF. The CDR3 DNA sequence: TGCGCCAGCAATAACAGGGAAACTGAAGCTTTCTTT.

A few counts support this clone. CDR3 region: CASSPRAGGDQPQHF. Here the CDR3 DNA reads TGTGCCAGCTCACCACGGGCAGGAGGAGATCAGCCCCAGCATTTT. The chain carries TRBV18 and TRBJ1-5; D is unresolved. Trimming stripped 1 base from V and 5 bases from J, with 12 bases between. The CDR3 runs 15 residues. Germline lookup yields CDR1 KGHSH and CDR2 LQKENI.

This clone has a count of ten or more. The chain recombines TRBV2 with TRBJ2-5, with a possible D match to TRBD1 (5 bases). Trimming left V 11 bases short and J 3 bases short, with 10 bases between. Per germline, CDR1 SNHLY and CDR2 FYNNEI. This CDR3 contains 11 residues. This CDR3 reads CAGSGKETQYF. The CDR3 DNA is TGTGCCGGGTCAGGGAAAGAGACCCAGTACTTC. The variable domain in full, completed from reference TRBV2 and TRBJ2-5, reads EPEVTQTPSHQVTQMGQEVILRCVPISNHLYFYWYRQILGQKVEFLVSFYNNEISEKSEIFDDQFSVERPDGSNFTLKIRSTKLEDSAMYFCAGSGKETQYFGPGTRLLVL.

This clone has more than one count but fewer than ten. The rearrangement uses TRBV6-6 and TRBJ2-5; TRBD2 might be the D (7 bases). CDR1 is MNHNY and CDR2 is SVGAGI in the germline V gene (reference sequence). The CDR3 covers 13 residues. The V end lost 7 bases, the J end lost 5 bases, and 14 bases lay between the germline ends. The CDR3 protein is CASTGGRGETQYF. The CDR3 DNA reads as TGTGCCAGCACCGGGGGGAGGGGGGAGACCCAGTACTTC.

V is TRBV5-1 and J is TRBJ1-2, with 8 nucleotides matching TRBD1. Per germline, CDR1 SGHRS and CDR2 YFSETQ. The CDR3 has 13 residues. V trimming: 4 bases; J trimming: 6 bases; junction bases outside the gene matches: 5. CDR3: CASSGTTGDGYTF. The CDR3 coding sequence is TGCGCCAGCAGCGGGACGACAGGGGATGGCTACACCTTC.

In its sample, this clone was seen many times. The genes are TRBV14 and TRBJ2-5; 10 nucleotides line up with TRBD1. V was clipped by 3 bases and J by 4 bases; unmatched bases: 8. CDR3 length: 16 amino acids. Germline V CDR1 and CDR2: SGHDN, FVKESK. The CDR3 region is CASSQTTGDRGETQYF. The CDR3 DNA is TGTGCCAGCAGCCAGACGACCGGGGACAGGGGAGAGACCCAGTACTTC.

The sample holds many counts of this clone. The chain couples TRBV27 to TRBJ2-7, with 8 positions matching TRBD1. V dropped 9 bases and J dropped 2; count of bases not matched to a gene: 6. CDR3 size: 13 residues. CDR1 MNHEY and CDR2 SMNVEV come from the germline V gene (reference sequence). CDR3 nucleotide sequence: TGTGCCAGTCGGACAGGGTCAACCTACGAGCAGTACTTC. Protein product: CASRTGSTYEQYF.

The table lists this clone with many counts. The V call is TRBV12-3 or TRBV12-4, the J call TRBJ1-5; D is possibly TRBD1 (5 bases). Trimming stripped 1 base from V and 5 bases from J, with 15 bases between. The CDR3 totals 16 residues. CDR3 sequence (DNA): TGTGCCAGCAGTTTAGGGACACCAGCTACTCATCAGCCCCAGCATTTT. Residues: CASSLGTPATHQPQHF.

This clone came up many times. J is TRBJ2-1 and V is TRBV19; 10 nucleotides line up with TRBD1. The germline gives CDR1 LNHDA, CDR2 SQIVND (reference sequence). V was clipped by 6 bases and J by 7 bases; unmatched bases: 6. The CDR3 sequence is 14 residues long. The CDR3 loop is CASRRDRGPNEQFF. The CDR3 DNA reads as TGTGCCAGTAGGCGGGACAGGGGTCCAAATGAGCAGTTCTTC.

This clone showed up many times. The chain combines TRBV27 with TRBJ2-1; D is perhaps TRBD1 (5 bases). The CDR3 runs 10 residues. Germline CDR1 and CDR2: MNHEY and SMNVEV (reference sequence). The V end lost 7 bases, the J end lost 12 bases, and 10 bases lay between the germline ends. The CDR3 nucleotides are TGTGCCAGCAAGGGGATAGGGCAGTTCTTC. Translating it yields CASKGIGQFF.

This clone was detected a few times. The chain joins TRBV7-7 to TRBJ2-2; the D gene could be TRBD1 or TRBD2 (6 bases each). There are 14 residues in the CDR3. Germline values: CDR1 SSHAT, CDR2 FNYEAQ (reference sequence). Trimming removed 5 bases at V and 5 bases at J, with 12 bases between. The CDR3 reads CASSPQGRTGELFF. CDR3 sequence (DNA): TGTGCCAGCAGCCCGCAGGGGAGGACCGGGGAGCTGTTTTTT.

This clone was found many times. J is TRBJ1-1 and V is TRBV11-2; 8 nucleotides align to TRBD1. The germline CDR1 and CDR2 sequences are SGHAT and FQNNGV. This CDR3 is built from 15 residues. The junction had 11 bases not matched to a gene; V was cut back by 6 bases and J by 5 bases. CDR3 amino acids: CASSFSGQGGTEAFF. CDR3 coding DNA: TGTGCCAGCAGTTTCTCCGGACAGGGAGGGACTGAAGCTTTCTTT.

This clone has at least ten counts. The chain couples TRBV9 to TRBJ1-1; TRBD1 matches 8 bases. V lost 0 bases to trimming and J lost 7 bases; unmatched junction nucleotides: 5. From germline, CDR1 is SGDLS and CDR2 YYNGEE. CDR3 length: 14 amino acids. The CDR3 loop reads CASSVVQGDDEAFF. The DNA for the CDR3 is TGTGCCAGCAGCGTAGTACAGGGGGATGATGAAGCTTTCTTT.

This clone was recorded a few times. The chain is built from TRBV7-7 and TRBJ2-2; TRBD2 matches at 15 bases. Trimming at V came to 5 bases and at J to 4 bases, leaving 8 bases not matched to a gene. Germline values: CDR1 SSHAT, CDR2 FNYEAQ (reference sequence). The CDR3 consists of 18 residues. Here the CDR3 DNA reads TGTGCCAGCAGCCGAGGGACTAGCGGGAGGTCGAGCACCGGGGAGCTGTTTTTT. It encodes CASSRGTSGRSSTGELFF.

This clone came up many times. This chain links TRBV27 with TRBJ2-7, with TRBD2 identical over 9 bases. Losses at the gene ends were 8 bases for V and 5 bases for J; bases not matched to a gene: 13. CDR3 length: 15 residues. Germline V lookup: CDR1 MNHEY, CDR2 SMNVEV (reference sequence). CDR3 nucleotides: TGTGCCAGCCGGGTGGCTAGCGGGATCCGGGACGAGCAGTACTTC. The encoded protein is CASRVASGIRDEQYF.

This clone showed up many times. The V gene is TRBV6-2 or TRBV6-3, the J gene TRBJ2-7, with D unresolved. CDR3 length equals 15 residues. V lost 0 bases and J 2 bases, leaving 11 bases between the germline ends. Germline V gene lookup returns CDR1 MNHEY and CDR2 SVGEGT. The CDR3 region has the DNA TGTGCCAGCAGTTACTCAGGTCACCAGGCCTACGAGCAGTACTTC. Protein sequence: CASSYSGHQAYEQYF.

This clone was counted many times. V and J are TRBV6-2 or TRBV6-3 and TRBJ2-7; 16 nucleotides line up with TRBD2. Looked up from germline, CDR1 is MNHEY and CDR2 is SVGEGT. The CDR3 length is 16 residues. V lost 5 bases and J lost 2; bases outside the gene matches: 3. CDR3 amino acids: CASSGTSGRAAYEQYF. CDR3 coding DNA: TGTGCCAGCAGTGGGACTAGCGGGAGGGCCGCCTACGAGCAGTACTTC.

The chain couples TRBV9 to TRBJ1-5; D unresolved. CDR1 is SGDLS, CDR2 YYNGEE, per germline. Trimming took off 0 bases at V and 6 bases at J, with 13 bases between the two ends. This CDR3 has 15 residues. CDR3: CASSVGPNFGQPQHF. In DNA form, the CDR3 reads TGTGCCAGCAGCGTAGGTCCCAACTTCGGTCAGCCCCAGCATTTT. Combining the CDR3 with reference TRBV9 and TRBJ1-5 gives the whole variable domain DSGVTQTPKHLITATGQRVTLRCSPRSGDLSVYWYQQSLDQGLQFLIQYYNGEERAKGNILERFSAQQFPDLHSELNLSSLELGDSALYFCASSVGPNFGQPQHFGDGTRLSIL.

This clone has a count of ten or more. The rearrangement joins TRBV7-7 to TRBJ2-5; 7 positions match TRBD2. CDR3 length: 15 amino acids. V shed 5 bases, J shed 5 bases, and the junction held 11 bases outside the gene matches. CDR1 SSHAT and CDR2 FNYEAQ come from the germline V gene (reference sequence). In nucleotides, the CDR3 is TGTGCCAGCAGCCCTCCCGCGGGAGACTTGGAGACCCAGTACTTC. Its protein is CASSPPAGDLETQYF.

This clone came up many times. V gene TRBV30 combines with J gene TRBJ2-1, with D perhaps TRBD1 (5 bases). Looked up from germline, CDR1 is GTSNPN and CDR2 is SVGIG (reference sequence). Trimming cost V 6 bases and J 1 base, with 13 bases left between them. This CDR3 has 14 amino acids. The CDR3 loop is CACSAGNSYNEQFF. The CDR3 DNA follows: TGTGCCTGCAGCGCAGGGAATTCCTACAATGAGCAGTTCTTC.

The table lists this clone with a few counts. The chain has TRBV30 and TRBJ2-3; 12 bases line up with TRBD2. This CDR3 has 18 amino acids. Trimming took 1 base from V and 2 from J; bases not matched to a gene: 10. Germline V gives CDR1 GTSNPN, CDR2 SVGIG (reference sequence). CDR3 DNA sequence: TGTGCCTGGAGTGGACTAGCGGGAGAGCCGACCTTCACAGATACGCAGTATTTT. Translation: CAWSGLAGEPTFTDTQYF.

The chain combines TRBV5-6 with TRBJ1-5; no clear D gene. In germline, CDR1 is SGHDT, CDR2 YYEEEE. This CDR3 spans 13 amino acids. V gave up 2 bases and J gave up 11 bases, with 14 bases separating them. Here the CDR3 reads CASSFQSAPAQHF. The CDR3 DNA reads as TGTGCCAGCAGCTTTCAATCAGCGCCAGCCCAGCATTTT.